This T cell receptor (beta chain) was recovered during a study of cytomegalovirus exposure and HLA in healthy donors. Study as a whole: Clustering assigned 81% of the approximately 400 genotyped donors to the Caucasian-associated ancestry cluster.

The study ran its PCR with 60 Vbeta and 13 Jbeta primers. The repertoire was sequenced with immunoSEQ multiplex PCR; TCRdb's copy has only in-frame clones and lacks some. The data show 100,000 or so clones, 76% seen once. This clone has just one count. Its specificity is unknown. J was trimmed by 1 base and V by 1 base; bases with no gene match: 2. This CDR3 region has 15 residues. Germline-derived CDR1 and CDR2 are SGHVS and FNYEAQ. Findings of the study overall: Analysis performed later found more than 15,000 TCR beta sequences associated with HLA alleles at 0.05 false discovery rate. The CMV antigen specificity of a few CMV-associated chains was confirmed through in vitro analysis. A classifier reportedly called cytomegalovirus status with high sensitivity and specificity.

The TCR sequence derives from a middle-aged man in good health and CMV-seropositive. Sequenced material: PBMCs. The chain combines TRBV7-6 with TRBJ2-5, with 8 nucleotides matching TRBD1. The CDR3 here is CASSLVTGGQETQYF. In nucleotides, the CDR3 is TGTGCCAGCAGCTTAGTAACAGGGGGCCAAGAGACCCAGTACTTC.